What follows are 6 T cell receptor beta chains derived from one specimen sequenced in a study of cytomegalovirus exposure and HLA in healthy donors. This PCR relied on a set of 60 Vbeta primers and 13 Jbeta primers. The table came from immunoSEQ multiplex PCR; TCRdb's copy has only in-frame clones and leaves some out. The sample has some 200,000 clones; under 85% are singletons. The material sequenced was PBMCs. The receptors were sampled from a man aged 50 to 59 in good health and CMV-seronegative.

This chain connects TRBV4-1 to TRBJ1-5, with D perhaps TRBD1 (5 bases). This CDR3 comprises 17 residues. Germline assignment: CDR1 MGHRA and CDR2 YSYEKL. Trimming took off 0 bases at V and 2 bases at J, with 14 bases between the two ends. The CDR3 sequence is CASSQDRTPRGNQPQHF. DNA for the CDR3: TGCGCCAGCAGCCAAGATCGGACACCCAGAGGCAATCAGCCCCAGCATTTT.

The V and J genes are TRBV4-2 and TRBJ2-3, with D perhaps TRBD1 (5 bases). The V end lost 3 bases, the J end lost 1 base, and 8 bases lay between the germline ends. This CDR3 comprises 14 residues. In germline, CDR1 is LGHNA, CDR2 YNFKEQ. The CDR3 reads CASSHVGGTDTQYF. The CDR3, as DNA: TGTGCCAGCAGCCATGTAGGGGGCACAGATACGCAGTATTTT.

The V call is TRBV6-1, the J call TRBJ2-1, with D tentatively TRBD1 (6 bases). V was cut by 6 bases and J by 0 bases, with 12 bases left in between. The CDR3 is 15 amino acids. The V gene's germline CDR1 is MNHNS and CDR2 SASEGT. Here the CDR3 reads CASRRQVSSYNEQFF. In DNA form, the CDR3 reads TGTGCCAGCAGGAGACAGGTCAGCTCCTACAATGAGCAGTTCTTC.

The chain links TRBV10-3 to TRBJ2-7, with a tentative D call TRBD2 (5 bases). V lost 10 bases and J lost 3, with 16 bases in between. CDR1 is ENHRY, CDR2 SYGVKD, per germline. The CDR3 has 13 amino acids. CDR3 sequence (DNA): TGTGCCAGCCGTAAGAACGAGGGCTACGAGCAGTACTTC. This encodes CASRKNEGYEQYF.

The chain employs TRBV11-3 and TRBJ2-2, with 7 bases matching TRBD1. The CDR3 length is 15 residues. Germline assignment: CDR1 SGHNT and CDR2 YENEEA. J was trimmed by 0 bases and V by 5 bases; bases with no gene match: 3. The CDR3: CASSPGGANTGELFF. CDR3 coding DNA: TGTGCCAGCAGCCCAGGGGGTGCGAACACCGGGGAGCTGTTTTTT. The variable domain in full, completed from reference TRBV11-3 and TRBJ2-2, reads EAGVVQSPRYKIIEKKQPVAFWCNPISGHNTLYWYLQNLGQGPELLIRYENEEAVDDSQLPKDRFSAERLKGVDSTLKIQPAELGDSAVYLCASSPGGANTGELFFGEGSRLTVL.

The chain couples TRBV19 to TRBJ2-7; 8 positions agree with TRBD1. Trimming took 2 bases from V and 5 from J; bases not matched to a gene: 5. CDR3 length: 14 residues. Germline V gene data show CDR1 as LNHDA and CDR2 as SQIVND (reference sequence). Here the CDR3 reads CASSIRTGPNEQYF. Written as DNA, the CDR3 is TGTGCCAGTAGTATAAGGACAGGGCCGAACGAGCAGTACTTC.